This TCR beta chain was identified during a study of blood T cell repertoires in COVID-19. Study context: Sources were T cells, B-cell-depleted T cells, or PBMCs; the material itself was cDNA or gDNA.

Original data processing: Estimates of nucleated cell counts were drawn from the amplification of reference gene primers. The data were produced by immunoSEQ multiplex PCR, yet TCRdb's version contains in-frame clones alone and is incomplete. For V, J and clone size, that table is used; D and trimming come from the DNA. The table shows about 220,000 clones, with about 79% occurring only once. The CDR3 contains 13 residues. V lost 2 bases to trimming and J lost 8 bases, with 12 bases between them. The germline CDR1 and CDR2 sequences are SGHTA and FQGNSA. V gene TRBV7-2 combines with J gene TRBJ1-1; unclear D gene. The material sequenced was peripheral blood. The clonotype originates from a man aged 40-49 years who had recovered from COVID-19. As DNA, the CDR3 is TGTGCCAGCAGCTTAACGTACACAACAGAAGCTTTCTTT. Amino acid sequence: CASSLTYTTEAFF.